Sequencing of this T cell receptor beta chain was carried out in a study of blood T cell repertoires in COVID-19. Turning to the study itself: Material from acute and convalescent COVID-19 was sourced from the United States, Italy and Spain. Sources were T cells, B-cell-depleted T cells, or PBMCs; the material itself was cDNA or gDNA.

Original analysis: Using reference gene primer amplification, nucleated cell counts were estimated. Data came from immunoSEQ multiplex PCR; TCRdb stores just in-frame clones and leaves some out. For V, J and clone size, that table is used; D and trimming come from the DNA. The repertoire includes roughly 100,000 clones, just over 85% of them detected once, and approximately 3.7% sits in the top ten. This clone was recorded once. This receptor was obtained from a human donor in a cohort sampled during active COVID-19. Material for sequencing was peripheral blood.

CDR3 DNA sequence: TGTGCCAGCTCACCAGGGAGGAGGGACACTGAAGCTTTCTTT. Amino acids: CASSPGRRDTEAFF. The V call is TRBV28, the J call TRBJ1-1, with a tentative D call TRBD1 (5 bases). The V end was cut by 8 bases, the J end by 3 bases, with 16 bases between. CDR3 size: 14 residues. The germline gives CDR1 MDHEN, CDR2 SYDVKM.